The T cell receptor beta chain described here comes from a study of shared clonotypes between healthy human individuals. Across the study: Serving as donors were a couple of women and a few men, whose ages spanned 18 to 49.

Method: immunoSEQ multiplex PCR; TCRdb's copy keeps in-frame clones and lacks some. The top ten hold about 24% of the sample, which has 100,000 to 120,000 clones, roughly two thirds seen once. This CDR3 spans 16 amino acids. J was trimmed by 5 bases and V by 5 bases; bases with no gene match: 11. CDR1 is SEHNR and CDR2 is FQNEAQ in the germline V gene (reference sequence). CD45RO+ cells joined CCR7-negative CD45RA+ TemRA cells to form CD8 memory. This chain uses TRBV7-9 with TRBJ2-3; 9 bases match TRBD2. Material for sequencing was memory CD8+ T cells sorted from blood. As for subset: CD45RO+ cells pooled with CCR7-negative TemRA cells. The sequence came from a woman in her twenties or thirties in good health. The CDR3 sequence is CASSLNSLAGGDTQYF. DNA for the CDR3: TGTGCCAGCAGCCTCAACTCACTAGCGGGTGGAGATACGCAGTATTTT.